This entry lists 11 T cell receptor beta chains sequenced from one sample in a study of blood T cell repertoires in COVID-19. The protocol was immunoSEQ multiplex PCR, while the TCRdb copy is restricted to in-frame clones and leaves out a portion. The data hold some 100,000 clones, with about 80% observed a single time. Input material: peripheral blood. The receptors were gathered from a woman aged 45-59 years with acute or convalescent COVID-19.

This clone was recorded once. The CDR3 loop is CASSLTSGVTDTQYF. In nucleotides, the CDR3 is TGTGCCAGCAGCTTGACTAGCGGGGTGACAGATACGCAGTATTTT. V is TRBV7-2 and J is TRBJ2-3; 11 bases line up with TRBD2. V lost 3 bases, J lost 3 bases, and 2 bases stayed unmatched. Germline assignment: CDR1 SGHTA and CDR2 FQGNSA. The CDR3 has 15 residues. The full variable domain, its missing parts supplied by reference TRBV7-2 and TRBJ2-3, is GAGVSQSPSNKVTEKGKDVELRCDPISGHTALYWYRQSLGQGLEFLIYFQGNSAPDKSGLPSDRFSAERTGGSVSTLTIQRTQQEDSAVYLCASSLTSGVTDTQYFGPGTRLTVL.

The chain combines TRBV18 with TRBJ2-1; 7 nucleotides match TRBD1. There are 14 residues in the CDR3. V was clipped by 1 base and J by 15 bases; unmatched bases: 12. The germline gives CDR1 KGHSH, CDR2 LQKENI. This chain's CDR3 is CASSPRDRKGFLFF. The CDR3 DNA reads TGTGCCAGCTCACCACGGGACAGAAAAGGGTTTCTGTTCTTC.

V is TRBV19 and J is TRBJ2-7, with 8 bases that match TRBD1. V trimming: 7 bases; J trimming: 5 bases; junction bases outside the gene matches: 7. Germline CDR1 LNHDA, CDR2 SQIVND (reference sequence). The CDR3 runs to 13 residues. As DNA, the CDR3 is TGTGCCAGTATCGGACAGGGTCGCGACGAGCAGTACTTC. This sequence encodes CASIGQGRDEQYF.

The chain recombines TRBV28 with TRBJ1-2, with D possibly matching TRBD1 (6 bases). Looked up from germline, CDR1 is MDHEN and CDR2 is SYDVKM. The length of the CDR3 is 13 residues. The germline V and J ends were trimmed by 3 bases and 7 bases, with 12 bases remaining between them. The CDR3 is CASSFQGRSGYTF. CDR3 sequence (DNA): TGTGCCAGCAGTTTCCAGGGGCGGAGTGGCTACACCTTC.

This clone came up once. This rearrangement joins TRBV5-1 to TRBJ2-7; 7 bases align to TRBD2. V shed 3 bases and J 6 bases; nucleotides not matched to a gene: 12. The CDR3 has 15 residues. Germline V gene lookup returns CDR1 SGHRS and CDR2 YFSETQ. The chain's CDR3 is CASSSLGGNGCEQYF. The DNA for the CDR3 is TGCGCCAGCAGCTCGCTGGGGGGGAATGGGTGCGAGCAGTACTTC.

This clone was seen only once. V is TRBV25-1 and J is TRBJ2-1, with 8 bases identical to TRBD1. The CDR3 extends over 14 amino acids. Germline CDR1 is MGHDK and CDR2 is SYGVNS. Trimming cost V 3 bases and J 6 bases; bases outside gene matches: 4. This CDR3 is CASSELDRANEQFF. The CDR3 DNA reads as TGTGCCAGCAGTGAGTTGGACAGGGCCAATGAGCAGTTCTTC. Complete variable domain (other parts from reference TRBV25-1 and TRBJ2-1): EADIYQTPRYLVIGTGKKITLECSQTMGHDKMYWYQQDPGMELHLIHYSYGVNSTEKGDLSSESTVSRIRTEHFPLTLESARPSHTSQYLCASSELDRANEQFFGPGTRLTVL.

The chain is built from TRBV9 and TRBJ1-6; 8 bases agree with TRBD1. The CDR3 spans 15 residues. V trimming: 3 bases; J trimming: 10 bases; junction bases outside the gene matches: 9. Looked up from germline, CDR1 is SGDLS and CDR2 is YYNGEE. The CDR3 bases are TGTGCCAGCAGCGCCGTAGGGACAGGTACATCACCCCTCCACTTT. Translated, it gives CASSAVGTGTSPLHF.

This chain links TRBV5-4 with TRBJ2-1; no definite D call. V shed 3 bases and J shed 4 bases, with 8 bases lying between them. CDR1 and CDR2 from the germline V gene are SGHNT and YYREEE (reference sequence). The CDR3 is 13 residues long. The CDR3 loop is CASSSPQYNEQFF. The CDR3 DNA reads TGTGCCAGCAGCTCGCCCCAGTACAATGAGCAGTTCTTC.

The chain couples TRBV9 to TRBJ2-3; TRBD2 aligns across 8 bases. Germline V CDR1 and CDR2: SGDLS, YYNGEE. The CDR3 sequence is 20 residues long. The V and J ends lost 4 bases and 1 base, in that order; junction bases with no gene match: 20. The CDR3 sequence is CASSPRSAGLVGGGTDTQYF. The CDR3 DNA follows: TGTGCCAGCAGCCCGAGATCCGCGGGACTAGTCGGAGGTGGCACAGATACGCAGTATTTT.

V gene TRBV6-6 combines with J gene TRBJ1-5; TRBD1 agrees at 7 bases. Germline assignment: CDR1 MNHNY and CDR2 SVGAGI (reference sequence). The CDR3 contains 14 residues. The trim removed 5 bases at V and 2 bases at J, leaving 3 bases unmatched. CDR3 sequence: CASSNQGGNQPQHF. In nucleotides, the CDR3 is TGTGCCAGCAGTAACCAGGGGGGCAATCAGCCCCAGCATTTT.

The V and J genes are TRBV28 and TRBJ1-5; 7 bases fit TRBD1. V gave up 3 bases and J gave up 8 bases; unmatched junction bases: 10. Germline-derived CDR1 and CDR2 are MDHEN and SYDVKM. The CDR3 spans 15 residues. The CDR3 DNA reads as TGTGCCAGCAGTTTGGCGGACAGGACCGAGGAGCCCCAGCATTTT. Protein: CASSLADRTEEPQHF.